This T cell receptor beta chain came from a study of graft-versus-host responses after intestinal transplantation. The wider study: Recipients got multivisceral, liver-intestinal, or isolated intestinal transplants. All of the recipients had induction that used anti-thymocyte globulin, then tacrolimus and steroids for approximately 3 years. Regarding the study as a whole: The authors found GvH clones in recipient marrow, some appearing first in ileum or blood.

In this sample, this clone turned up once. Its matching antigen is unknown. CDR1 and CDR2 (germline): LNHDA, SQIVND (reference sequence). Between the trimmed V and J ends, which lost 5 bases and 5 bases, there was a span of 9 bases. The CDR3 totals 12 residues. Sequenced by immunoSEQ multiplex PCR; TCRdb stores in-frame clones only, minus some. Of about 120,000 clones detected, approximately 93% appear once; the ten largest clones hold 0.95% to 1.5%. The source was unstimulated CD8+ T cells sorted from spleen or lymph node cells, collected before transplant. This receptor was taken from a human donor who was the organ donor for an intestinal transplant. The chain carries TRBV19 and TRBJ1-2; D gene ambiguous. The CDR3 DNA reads TGTGCCAGTAGTCTCCGCGGGTATGGCTACACCTTC. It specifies CASSLRGYGYTF.